Presented here are 7 T cell receptor beta chains from one specimen sequenced in a study of identical twins. TCRdb redid the calling of the 5' RACE reads with MiXCR, one entry per CDR3 protein. The sample contains under 300,000 distinct CDR3 sequences, around 8% of which appear only once. The same data also went into a second study, on yellow fever vaccine responses in identical twins.

The sequenced sample consisted of CD8+ T cells sorted from blood. Receptors were obtained from a woman between 18 and 30 years old in good health.

This clonotype was counted only a few times. The V and J genes are TRBV24-1 and TRBJ2-7; no clear D. The CDR3 runs to 13 residues. Trimming took off 0 bases at V and 6 bases at J, with 8 bases between the two ends. Germline V gene lookup returns CDR1 KGHDR and CDR2 SFDVKD. The CDR3 spells CATSDLEGLEQYF. In nucleotides, the CDR3 is TGTGCCACCAGTGATTTGGAAGGGCTCGAGCAGTACTTC.

This clonotype was counted only a few times. The chain combines TRBV27 with TRBJ2-3; no firm D call. Trimming took off 3 bases at V and 4 bases at J, with 8 bases between the two ends. Germline assignment: CDR1 MNHEY and CDR2 SMNVEV (reference sequence). This CDR3 contains 13 residues. The CDR3 spells CASSLSLADTQYF. The CDR3 DNA reads as TGTGCCAGCAGTTTGAGTCTTGCAGATACGCAGTATTTT.

This clonotype has more than one count but fewer than ten. This chain links TRBV7-9 with TRBJ2-5, with 12 bases fitting TRBD2. In germline, CDR1 is SEHNR, CDR2 FQNEAQ (reference sequence). Germline trimming cut 5 bases from V and 5 bases from J; bases unmatched to any gene: 6. The CDR3 extends over 15 amino acids. CDR3 amino acids: CASSPRLAGDETQYF. The CDR3, as DNA: TGTGCCAGCAGCCCCCGACTAGCGGGAGACGAGACCCAGTACTTC. Full variable domain (outside the CDR3, taken from reference TRBV7-9 and TRBJ2-5): DTGVSQNPRHKITKRGQNVTFRCDPISEHNRLYWYRQTLGQGPEFLTYFQNEAQLEKSRLLSDRFSAERPKGSFSTLEIQRTEQGDSAMYLCASSPRLAGDETQYFGPGTRLLVL.

In its sample, this clonotype was seen many times. The chain couples TRBV24-1 to TRBJ2-3; D call uncertain. The length of the CDR3 is 13 residues. V shed 5 bases and J shed 6 bases, with 11 bases lying between them. In germline, CDR1 is KGHDR, CDR2 SFDVKD. CDR3 DNA sequence: TGTGCCACCAGTGCGCGGCACCAGGATACGCAGTATTTT. Residues: CATSARHQDTQYF.

In its sample, this clonotype was seen a few times. This rearrangement joins TRBV4-3 to TRBJ2-3; D is ambiguous. Trimming shortened V by 0 bases and J by 1 base, and 8 bases separated the two germline ends. The germline CDR1 and CDR2 sequences are LGHNA and YSLEER. CDR3 size: 15 residues. The CDR3 loop is CASSQDRRGTDTQYF. The CDR3 coding sequence is TGCGCCAGCAGCCAAGACCGCCGTGGCACAGATACGCAGTATTTT.

About this clonotype: At one end the junction does not follow the germline gene, possibly because of a read error. The chain recombines TRBV20-1 with TRBJ2-5; 15 nucleotides match TRBD2. This CDR3 spans 17 amino acids. CDR1 and CDR2 (germline): DFQATT, SNEGSKA (reference sequence). Here the CDR3 reads CCARLPGLAGGVETQYF. For the CDR3, the DNA is TGCTGTGCTAGACTCCCGGGACTAGCGGGAGGAGTGGAGACCCAGTACTTC.

V and J are TRBV12-3 or TRBV12-4 and TRBJ1-2; 10 nucleotides align to TRBD1. With 5 bases clipped from V and 3 bases from J, the junction kept 6 bases outside the gene matches. This CDR3 has 15 amino acids. Written as DNA, the CDR3 is TGTGCCAGCAGTCTAGGACAGGGGGAGTACTATGGCTACACCTTC. It codes for CASSLGQGEYYGYTF.